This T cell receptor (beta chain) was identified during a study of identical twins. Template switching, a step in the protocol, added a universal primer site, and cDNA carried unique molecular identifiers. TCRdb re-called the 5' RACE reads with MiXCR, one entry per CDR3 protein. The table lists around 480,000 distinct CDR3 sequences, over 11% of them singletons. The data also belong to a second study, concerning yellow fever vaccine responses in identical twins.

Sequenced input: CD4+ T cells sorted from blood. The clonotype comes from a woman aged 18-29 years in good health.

The CDR3 nucleotides read TGTGCCACCAGCAGAGCTACAGGGGTGGGAGAATCCGAGCAGTACTTC. Protein product: CATSRATGVGESEQYF. The rearrangement uses TRBV15 and TRBJ2-7; 7 bases are a match to TRBD1. After removal of 1 base from V and 6 bases from J, the junction contained 12 bases not matched to a gene. Germline assignment: CDR1 LNHNV and CDR2 YYDKDF (reference sequence). The CDR3 contains 16 residues.